This TCR beta chain was sequenced for a study of glioma-infiltrating T cells. Findings and caveats of the study: CDR3 overlap between tissue and blood was very small. Gliomas, especially low-grade, showed above-expected tissue-blood divergence; non-neoplastic patients showed below.

This clonotype was observed at least ten times. What it recognizes is unknown. TCR alpha and beta CDR3 regions were amplified from RNA using iRepertoire nested multiplex PCR. For one-step reverse transcription and amplification, roughly 100-400 ng of tissue mRNA or PBMC total RNA was used. TCRdb re-called the multiplex PCR reads through MiXCR, storing one row per CDR3 protein. The sample consists of 90,000 or so distinct CDR3 sequences, about 40% of them appearing once. CDR1 is SEHNR, CDR2 FQNEAQ, per germline (reference sequence). With 4 bases clipped from V and 6 bases from J, the junction kept 11 bases outside the gene matches. The CDR3 has 16 amino acids.

The chain combines TRBV7-9 with TRBJ2-1; TRBD1 agrees at 8 bases. Sequenced material: glioma tissue, nonneoplastic brain tissue, or PBMCs (not recorded which). This receptor was taken from a human donor with low-grade glioma or glioblastoma, undergoing nonglioma brain surgery, or in good health (not recorded which). CDR3 sequence reads: CASSYPHGTGGNEQFF. The CDR3 DNA is TGTGCCAGCAGCTACCCTCATGGGACAGGCGGCAATGAGCAGTTCTTC.